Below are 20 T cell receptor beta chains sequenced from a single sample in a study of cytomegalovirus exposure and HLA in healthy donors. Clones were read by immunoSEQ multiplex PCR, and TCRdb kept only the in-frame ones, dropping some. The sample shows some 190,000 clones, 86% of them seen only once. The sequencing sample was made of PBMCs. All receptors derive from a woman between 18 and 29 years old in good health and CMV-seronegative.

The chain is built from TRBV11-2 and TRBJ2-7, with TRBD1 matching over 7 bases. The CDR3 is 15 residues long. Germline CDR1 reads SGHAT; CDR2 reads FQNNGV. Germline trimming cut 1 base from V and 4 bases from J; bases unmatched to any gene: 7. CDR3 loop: CASSLGVAGGYEQYF. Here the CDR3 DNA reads TGTGCCAGCAGCTTAGGGGTGGCAGGGGGATACGAGCAGTACTTC.

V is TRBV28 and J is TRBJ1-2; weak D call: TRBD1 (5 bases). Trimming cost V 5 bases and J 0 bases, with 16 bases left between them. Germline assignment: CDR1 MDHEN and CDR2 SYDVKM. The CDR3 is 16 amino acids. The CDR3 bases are TGTGCCAGCAGTCGAGTAGGGGCCCTAGCTAACTATGGCTACACCTTC. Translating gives CASSRVGALANYGYTF.

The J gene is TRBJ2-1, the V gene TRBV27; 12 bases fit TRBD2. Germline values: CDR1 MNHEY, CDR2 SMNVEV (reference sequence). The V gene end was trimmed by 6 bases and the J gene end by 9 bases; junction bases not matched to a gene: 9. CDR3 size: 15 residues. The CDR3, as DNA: TGTGCCAGCAGCCCCGGGCTAGCGGGGGGGTCTGAGCAGTTCTTC. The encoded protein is CASSPGLAGGSEQFF.

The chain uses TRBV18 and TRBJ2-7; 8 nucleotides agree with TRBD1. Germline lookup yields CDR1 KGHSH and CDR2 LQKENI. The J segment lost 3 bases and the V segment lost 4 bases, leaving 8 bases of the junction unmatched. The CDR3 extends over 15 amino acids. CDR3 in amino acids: CASSQGQGIHYEQYF. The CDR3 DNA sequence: TGTGCCAGCTCACAAGGACAGGGTATACACTACGAGCAGTACTTC.

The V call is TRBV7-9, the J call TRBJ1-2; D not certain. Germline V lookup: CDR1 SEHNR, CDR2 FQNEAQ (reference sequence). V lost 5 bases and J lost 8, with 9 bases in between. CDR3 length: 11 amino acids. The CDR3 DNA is TGTGCCAGCAGCCAAACAGACGGCTACACCTTC. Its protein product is CASSQTDGYTF.

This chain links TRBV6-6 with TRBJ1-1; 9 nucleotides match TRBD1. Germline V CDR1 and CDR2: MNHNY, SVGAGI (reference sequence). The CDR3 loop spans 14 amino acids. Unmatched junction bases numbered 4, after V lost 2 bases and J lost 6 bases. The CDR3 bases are TGTGCCAGCAGTTACCCCGGACAGGGGCCTGAAGCTTTCTTT. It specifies CASSYPGQGPEAFF.

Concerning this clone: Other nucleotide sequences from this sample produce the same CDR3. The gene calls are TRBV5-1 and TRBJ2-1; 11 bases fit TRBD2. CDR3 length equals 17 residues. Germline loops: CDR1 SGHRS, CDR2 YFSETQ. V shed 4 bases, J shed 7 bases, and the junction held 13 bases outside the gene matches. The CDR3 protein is CASSLHSTSGSYNEQFF. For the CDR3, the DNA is TGCGCCAGCAGCCTACATAGTACTAGCGGGAGCTATAATGAGCAGTTCTTC. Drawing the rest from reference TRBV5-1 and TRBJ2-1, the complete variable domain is KAGVTQTPRYLIKTRGQQVTLSCSPISGHRSVSWYQQTPGQGLQFLFEYFSETQRNKGNFPGRFSGRQFSNSRSEMNVSTLELGDSALYLCASSLHSTSGSYNEQFFGPGTRLTVL.

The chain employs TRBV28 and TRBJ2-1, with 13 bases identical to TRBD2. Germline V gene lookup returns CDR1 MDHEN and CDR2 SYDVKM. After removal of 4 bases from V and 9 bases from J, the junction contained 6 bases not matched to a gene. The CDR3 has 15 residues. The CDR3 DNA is TGTGCCAGCAGTTCCCGGACTAGCGGGAGACGTGAGCAGTTCTTC. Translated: CASSSRTSGRREQFF. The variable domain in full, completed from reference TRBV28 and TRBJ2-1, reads DVKVTQSSRYLVKRTGEKVFLECVQDMDHENMFWYRQDPGLGLRLIYFSYDVKMKEKGDIPEGYSVSREKKERFSLILESASTNQTSMYLCASSSRTSGRREQFFGPGTRLTVL.

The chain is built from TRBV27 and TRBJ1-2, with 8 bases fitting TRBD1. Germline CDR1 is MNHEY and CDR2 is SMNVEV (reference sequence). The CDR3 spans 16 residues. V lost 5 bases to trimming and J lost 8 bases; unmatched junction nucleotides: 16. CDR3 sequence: CASSPTVGQGGGGYTF. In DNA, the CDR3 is TGTGCCAGCAGTCCGACCGTCGGACAGGGAGGAGGCGGCTACACCTTC.

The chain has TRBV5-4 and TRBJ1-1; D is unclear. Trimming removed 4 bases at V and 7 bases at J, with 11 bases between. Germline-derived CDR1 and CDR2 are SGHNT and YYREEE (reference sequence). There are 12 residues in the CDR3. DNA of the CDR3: TGTGCCAGCAGCCTGGGTTTCAATGAAGCTTTCTTT. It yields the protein CASSLGFNEAFF.

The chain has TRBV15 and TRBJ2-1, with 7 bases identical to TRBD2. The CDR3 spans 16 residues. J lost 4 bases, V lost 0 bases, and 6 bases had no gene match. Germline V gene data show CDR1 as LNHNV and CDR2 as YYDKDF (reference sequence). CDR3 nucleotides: TGTGCCACCAGCAGAGATCGTGCGGGAGCATACAATGAGCAGTTCTTC. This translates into CATSRDRAGAYNEQFF.

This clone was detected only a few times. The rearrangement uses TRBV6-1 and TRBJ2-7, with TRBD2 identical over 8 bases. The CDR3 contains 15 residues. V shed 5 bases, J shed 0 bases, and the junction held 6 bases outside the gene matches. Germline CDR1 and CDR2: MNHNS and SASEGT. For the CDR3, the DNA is TGTGCCAGCAGTAGAGGAGCGGGGGACTCCTACGAGCAGTACTTC. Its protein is CASSRGAGDSYEQYF.

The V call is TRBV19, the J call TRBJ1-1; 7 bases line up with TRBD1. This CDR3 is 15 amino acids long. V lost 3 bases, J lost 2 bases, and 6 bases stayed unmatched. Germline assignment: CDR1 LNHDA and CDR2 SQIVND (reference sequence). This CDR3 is CASSITGQPNTEAFF. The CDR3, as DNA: TGTGCCAGTAGTATCACGGGACAGCCTAACACTGAAGCTTTCTTT.

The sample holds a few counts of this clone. As DNA, the CDR3 is TGTGCCAGTAGTATATCGACAGGGGGCCGTGCCTACAATGAGCAGTTCTTC. This encodes CASSISTGGRAYNEQFF. The rearrangement links TRBV19 to TRBJ2-1; 10 positions match TRBD1. The CDR3 totals 17 residues. The germline V gene has CDR1 LNHDA and CDR2 SQIVND (reference sequence). The trim removed 2 bases at V and 2 bases at J, leaving 6 bases unmatched.

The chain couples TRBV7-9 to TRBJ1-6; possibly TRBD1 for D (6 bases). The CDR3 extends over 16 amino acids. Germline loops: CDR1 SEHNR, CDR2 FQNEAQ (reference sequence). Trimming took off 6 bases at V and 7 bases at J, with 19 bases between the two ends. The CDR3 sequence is CASRGGFGGRNSPLHF. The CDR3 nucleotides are TGTGCCAGCAGGGGTGGGTTTGGGGGCAGGAATTCACCCCTCCACTTT.

CDR3 region: CASSQFPRFNYNEQFF. In DNA, the CDR3 is TGCGCCAGCAGCCAATTCCCCAGGTTCAACTACAATGAGCAGTTCTTC. The V and J genes are TRBV4-1 and TRBJ2-1; no clear D. Trimming took 2 bases from V and 3 from J, leaving 14 bases between them. CDR1 and CDR2 from the germline V gene are MGHRA and YSYEKL. The CDR3 covers 16 residues.

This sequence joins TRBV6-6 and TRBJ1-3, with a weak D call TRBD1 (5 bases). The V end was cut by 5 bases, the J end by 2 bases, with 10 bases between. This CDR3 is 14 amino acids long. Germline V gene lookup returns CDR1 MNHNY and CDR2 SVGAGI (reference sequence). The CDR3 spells CASSGAGTGNTIYF. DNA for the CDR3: TGTGCCAGCAGTGGCGCAGGGACTGGAAACACCATATATTTT.

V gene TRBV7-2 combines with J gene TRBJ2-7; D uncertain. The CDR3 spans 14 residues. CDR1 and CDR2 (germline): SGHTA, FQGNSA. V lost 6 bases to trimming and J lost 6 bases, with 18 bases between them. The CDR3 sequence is CASSFLQNGGEQYF. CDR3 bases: TGTGCCAGCAGTTTCCTTCAGAACGGCGGCGAGCAGTACTTC. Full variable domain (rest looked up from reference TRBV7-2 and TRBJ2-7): GAGVSQSPSNKVTEKGKDVELRCDPISGHTALYWYRQSLGQGLEFLIYFQGNSAPDKSGLPSDRFSAERTGGSVSTLTIQRTQQEDSAVYLCASSFLQNGGEQYFGPGTRLTVT.

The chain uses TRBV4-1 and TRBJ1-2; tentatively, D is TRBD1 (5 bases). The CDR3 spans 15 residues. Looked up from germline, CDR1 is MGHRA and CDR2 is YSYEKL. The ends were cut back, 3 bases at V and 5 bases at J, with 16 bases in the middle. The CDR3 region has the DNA TGCGCCAGCAGCCAGCGGGACCCCGATCTATATGGCTACACCTTC. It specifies CASSQRDPDLYGYTF.

This chain's CDR3 is CASSLSSGGALFF. CDR3 nucleotides: TGTGCCAGCAGCTTAAGCAGCGGGGGGGCACTGTTCTTC. This chain links TRBV7-3 with TRBJ2-1, with TRBD2 matching over 10 bases. The J segment lost 15 bases and the V segment lost 1 base, leaving 6 bases of the junction unmatched. The CDR3 is 13 residues long. CDR1 and CDR2 (germline): SGHTA, FQGTGA.